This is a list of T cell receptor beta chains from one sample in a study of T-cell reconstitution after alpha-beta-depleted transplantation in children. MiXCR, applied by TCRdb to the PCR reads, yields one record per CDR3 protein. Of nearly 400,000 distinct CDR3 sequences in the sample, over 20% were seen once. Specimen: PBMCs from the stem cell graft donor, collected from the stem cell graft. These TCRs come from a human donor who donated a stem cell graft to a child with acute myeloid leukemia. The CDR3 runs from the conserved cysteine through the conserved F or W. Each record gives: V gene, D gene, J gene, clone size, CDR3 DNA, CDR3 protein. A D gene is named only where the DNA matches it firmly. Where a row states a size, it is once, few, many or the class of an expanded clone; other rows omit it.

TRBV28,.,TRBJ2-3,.,TGTGCCAGCAGTCATGACAGGTTGGGCACAGATACGCAGTATTTT,CASSHDRLGTDTQYF
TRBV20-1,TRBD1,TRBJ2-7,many,TGCAGTGCTAGTGCGGGACAGGGGGCAATGGGCTCCTACGAGCAGTACTTC,CSASAGQGAMGSYEQYF
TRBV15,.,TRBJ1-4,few,TGTGCCACCAGCGGGAGACCACAGAGCCGAAATGAAAAACTGTTTTTT,CATSGRPQSRNEKLFF
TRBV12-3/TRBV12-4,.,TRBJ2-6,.,TGTGCCAGCAGCCCCAGGCGGGTAGGGGCCAACGTCCTGACTTTC,CASSPRRVGANVLTF
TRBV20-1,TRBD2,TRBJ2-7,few,TGCAGTGCCGCTCTAGCGGGAGGGCCCTACGAGCAGTACTTC,CSAALAGGPYEQYF
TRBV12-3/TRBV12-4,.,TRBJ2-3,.,TGTGCCAGCAGCACCCGGGACAGCACAGATACGCAGTATTTT,CASSTRDSTDTQYF
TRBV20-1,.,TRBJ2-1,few,TGCAGTGCTAGAAGTTACAATGAGCAGTTCTTC,CSARSYNEQFF
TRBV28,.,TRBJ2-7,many,TGTGCCAGCAGTGCCGGTTCCAACCCAGACCCCCGACTTGAAGTAGAGACCTACGAGCAGTACTTC,CASSAGSNPDPRLEVETYEQYF
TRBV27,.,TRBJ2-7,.,TGTGCCAGCAGTTTCGGGCCCCTAGGCTACGAGCAGTACTTC,CASSFGPLGYEQYF
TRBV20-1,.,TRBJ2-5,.,TGCAGTGCTAGTACCAGGTACCAAGAGACCCAGTACTTC,CSASTRYQETQYF
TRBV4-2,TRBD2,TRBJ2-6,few,TGTGCCAGCAGCCTCGTAGCGGGCCTCTCTGGGGCCAACGTCCTGACTTTC,CASSLVAGLSGANVLTF
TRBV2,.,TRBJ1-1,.,TGTGCCAGCAACCCACAGAATATGAACACTGAAGCTTTCTTT,CASNPQNMNTEAFF
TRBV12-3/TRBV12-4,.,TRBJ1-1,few,TGTGCCAGCAGTTTAAGGCAGTCGGAGAACACTGAAGCTTTCTTT,CASSLRQSENTEAFF
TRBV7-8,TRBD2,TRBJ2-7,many,TGTGCCAGCAGCTTACTAGCGGAATCCTCCTACGAGCAGTACTTC,CASSLLAESSYEQYF
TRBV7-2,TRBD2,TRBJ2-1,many,TGTGCCAGCAGCTGGACTAGCGGGCCCTACAATGAGCAGTTCTTC,CASSWTSGPYNEQFF
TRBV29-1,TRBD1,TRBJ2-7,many,TGCAGCGTTTTGGACAGGGCCTACGAGCAGTACTTC,CSVLDRAYEQYF
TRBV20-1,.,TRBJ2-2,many,TGCAGTGCCCCCAAGGACACCGGGGAGCTGTTTTTT,CSAPKDTGELFF
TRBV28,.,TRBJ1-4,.,TGTGCCAGCAGTTTAGGACAGTTTGAAAAACTGTTTTTT,CASSLGQFEKLFF
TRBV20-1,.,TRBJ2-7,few,TGCAGTGCTAGACAGGACGACGAGCAGTACTTC,CSARQDDEQYF
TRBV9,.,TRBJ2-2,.,TGTGCCAGCAGCGCGCCCATGGTAGCGGCGAACACCGGGGAGCTGTTTTTT,CASSAPMVAANTGELFF
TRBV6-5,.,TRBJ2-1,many,TGTGCCAGCAGCCAAAACGTCCATGAGCAGTTCTTC,CASSQNVHEQFF
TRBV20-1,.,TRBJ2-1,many,TGCAGTGCTAGAGATGGGGAAGGCTCCTACAATGAGCAGTTCTTC,CSARDGEGSYNEQFF
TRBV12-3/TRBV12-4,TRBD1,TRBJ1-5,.,TGTGCCAGCAGTTTTGCACAGGGGAGCAATCAGCCCCAGCATTTT,CASSFAQGSNQPQHF
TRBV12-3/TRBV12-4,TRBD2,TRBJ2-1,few,TGTGCCAGCAGTTCAACCTCCGGGACTAGCGGGTTGCATGAGCAGTTCTTC,CASSSTSGTSGLHEQFF
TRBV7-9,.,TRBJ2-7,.,TGTGCCAGCAGCTTAACGAACTACCAATACGAGCAGTACTTC,CASSLTNYQYEQYF
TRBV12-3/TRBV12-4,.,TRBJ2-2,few,TGTGCCAGCAGTTTTTGGGCAGGGGTAAACACCGGGGAGCTGTTTTTT,CASSFWAGVNTGELFF
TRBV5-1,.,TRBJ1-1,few,TGCGCCAGCAGCGGTAGGGTGAACACTGAAGCTTTCTTT,CASSGRVNTEAFF
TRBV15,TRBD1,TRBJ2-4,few,TGTGCCACCAGCAGAGACAGGGGGTCGGACATTCAGTACTTC,CATSRDRGSDIQYF
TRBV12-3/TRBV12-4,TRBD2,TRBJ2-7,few,TGTGCCAGCAGTTCCTTCGGGGGGGCCTACGAGCAGTACTTC,CASSSFGGAYEQYF
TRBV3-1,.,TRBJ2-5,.,TGTGCCAGCAGCCATCGGAGGGAGGAGACCCAGTACTTC,CASSHRREETQYF
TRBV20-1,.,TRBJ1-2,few,TGCAGTGCTAGAGCGGGGGAGGGCTATGGCTACACCTTC,CSARAGEGYGYTF
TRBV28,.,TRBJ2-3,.,TGTGCCAGCAGTTCTCCGATGCTCATCCCGGGCACAGATACGCAGTATTTT,CASSSPMLIPGTDTQYF
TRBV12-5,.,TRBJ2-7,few,TGTGCTAGTGCCCTGAAGGCCAACTACGAGCAGTACTTC,CASALKANYEQYF
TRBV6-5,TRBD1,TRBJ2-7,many,TGTGCCAGCAGCCCCCGACAGGGGTCCGCCTACGAGCAGTACTTC,CASSPRQGSAYEQYF
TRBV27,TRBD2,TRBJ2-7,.,TGTGCCAGCAGTTTACGGACTAGCTACGAGCAGTACTTC,CASSLRTSYEQYF
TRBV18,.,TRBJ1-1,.,TGTGCCAGCTCGGGCAGGGGAGATGCGAACACTGAAGCTTTCTTT,CASSGRGDANTEAFF
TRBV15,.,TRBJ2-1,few,TGTGCCACCAGCAGAGCCCTTGAGCAGTTCTTC,CATSRALEQFF
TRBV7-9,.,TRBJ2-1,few,TGTGCCAGCAGCTTCGCCGGGCGGTTCTACAATGAGCAGTTCTTC,CASSFAGRFYNEQFF
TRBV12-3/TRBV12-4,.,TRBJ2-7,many,TGTGCCAGCAGTTTCGGCAGGCGCGGGGGCCCTTGGGAGCAGTACTTC,CASSFGRRGGPWEQYF
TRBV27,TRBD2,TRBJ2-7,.,TGTGCCAGCAGTAACCTAGCGGGAGGGCGGTACGAGCAGTACTTC,CASSNLAGGRYEQYF
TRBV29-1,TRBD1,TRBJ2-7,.,TGCAGCGCTCTCAGTGGGGACAGGGCGGGGGAGCAGTACTTC,CSALSGDRAGEQYF
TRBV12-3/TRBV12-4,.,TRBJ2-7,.,TGTGCCAGCAGCCCCAACATCTACGAGCAGTACTTC,CASSPNIYEQYF
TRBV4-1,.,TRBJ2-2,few,TGCGCCAGCAGCCCTTGGAACACCGGGGAGCTGTTTTTT,CASSPWNTGELFF
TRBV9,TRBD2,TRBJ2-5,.,TGTGCCAGCAGCGTAGGAGCGACTAGCGATCAAGAGACCCAGTACTTC,CASSVGATSDQETQYF
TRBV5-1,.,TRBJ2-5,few,TGCGCCAGCAGCTTGGGTTTGGCCGAGGGGGAGACCCAGTACTTC,CASSLGLAEGETQYF
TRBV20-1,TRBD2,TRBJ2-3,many,TGCAGTGCTAGGGCGGGAGGGCCTAAAGATACGCAGTATTTT,CSARAGGPKDTQYF
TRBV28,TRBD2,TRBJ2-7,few,TGTGCCAGCAAACGTGGGACTAATGCTTACGAGCAGTACTTC,CASKRGTNAYEQYF
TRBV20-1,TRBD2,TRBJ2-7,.,TGCAGTGCTAGCCGGGGGGTGGGACCTACCTACGAGCAGTACTTC,CSASRGVGPTYEQYF
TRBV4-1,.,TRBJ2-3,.,TGCGCCAGCAGCCAAGTCCCTCCCGAGGCGCAGTATTTT,CASSQVPPEAQYF
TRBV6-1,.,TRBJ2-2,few,TGTGCCAGCAGCGGAGAGGGGGGGCTTGGCACCGGGGAGCTGTTTTTT,CASSGEGGLGTGELFF
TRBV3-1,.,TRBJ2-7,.,TGTGCCAGCAGCCAAGATTCAAGAGGGCGAGAGCAGTACTTC,CASSQDSRGREQYF
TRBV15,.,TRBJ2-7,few,TGTGCCACCAGCAGAGCCCGGACAACCTCCTACGAGCAGTACTTC,CATSRARTTSYEQYF
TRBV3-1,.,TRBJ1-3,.,TGTGCCAGCAGCCCCCGGAGCTCTGGAAACACCATATATTTT,CASSPRSSGNTIYF
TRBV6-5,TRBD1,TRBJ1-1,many,TGTGCCAGCAGTTACTCGACAGGGGATACTGAAGCTTTCTTT,CASSYSTGDTEAFF